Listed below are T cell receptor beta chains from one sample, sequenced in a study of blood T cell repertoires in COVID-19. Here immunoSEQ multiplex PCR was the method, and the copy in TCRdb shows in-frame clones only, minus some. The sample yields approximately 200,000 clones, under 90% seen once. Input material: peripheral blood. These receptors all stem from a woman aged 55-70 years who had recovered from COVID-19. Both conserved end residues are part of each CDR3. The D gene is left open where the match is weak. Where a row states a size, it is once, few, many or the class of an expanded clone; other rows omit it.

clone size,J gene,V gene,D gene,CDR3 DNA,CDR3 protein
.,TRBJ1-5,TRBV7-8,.,TGTGCCAGCACCTGGTTGGGCGGGGATCAGCCCCAGCATTTT,CASTWLGGDQPQHF
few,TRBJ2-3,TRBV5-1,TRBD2,TGCGCCAGCAGCTTCGGCACGAGCGGGGGCGAATCGGAGTATTTT,CASSFGTSGGESEYF
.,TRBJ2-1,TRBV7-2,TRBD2,TGTGCCAGCAGCGATCCGGGACTAGCGGGGGGCGATGAGCAGTTCTTC,CASSDPGLAGGDEQFF
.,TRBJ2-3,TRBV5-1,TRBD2,TGCGCCAGCAGCTTCGGAGTAGCGGGGGATTACACAGATACGCAGTATTTT,CASSFGVAGDYTDTQYF
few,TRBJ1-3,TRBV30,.,TGTGCCTGGACACCCGGGAGGGCGGGAAACACCATATATTTT,CAWTPGRAGNTIYF
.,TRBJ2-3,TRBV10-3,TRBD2,TGTGCCATCAGTGAGTCTTCGGGGGGGCAAGATACGCAGTATTTT,CAISESSGGQDTQYF
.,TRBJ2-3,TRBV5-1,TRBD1,TGCGCCAGCAGCTTAGATTCACCGGGACAGGGGCGCGATACGCAGTATTTT,CASSLDSPGQGRDTQYF
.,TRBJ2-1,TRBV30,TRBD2,TGTGCCTGGAGCCCCTGGGGGACTAGCGGGGGTAATGAGCAGTTCTTC,CAWSPWGTSGGNEQFF
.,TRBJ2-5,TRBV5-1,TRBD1,TGCGCCAGCAGCTTCAGGGGGCTGGAGACCCAGTACTTC,CASSFRGLETQYF
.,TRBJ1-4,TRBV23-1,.,TGCGCCAGCAGTCACGGACTCCCGGTAGGAGGTGAAAAACTGTTTTTT,CASSHGLPVGGEKLFF
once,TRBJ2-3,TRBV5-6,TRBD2,TGTGCCAGCAGCTTGCGGGACTACGGAGACACAGATACGCAGTATTTT,CASSLRDYGDTDTQYF
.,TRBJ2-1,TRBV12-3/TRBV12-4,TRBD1,TGTGCCACCCAGGGGGCAGAAAATGAGCAGTTCTTC,CATQGAENEQFF
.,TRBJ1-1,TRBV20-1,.,TGCAGTGCTAGTGACCCCACAGGGTTCACTGAAGCTTTCTTT,CSASDPTGFTEAFF
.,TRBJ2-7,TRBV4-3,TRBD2,TGCGCCAGCAGCCAAGTAGCGGGGCCCTACGAGCAGTACTTC,CASSQVAGPYEQYF
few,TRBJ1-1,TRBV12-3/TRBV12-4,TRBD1,TGTGCCAGCAGTTTATACAGGGGTAAGGAAGCTTTCTTT,CASSLYRGKEAFF
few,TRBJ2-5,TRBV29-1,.,TGCAGCGTCCGGACAGACGGGGAGACCCAGTACTTC,CSVRTDGETQYF
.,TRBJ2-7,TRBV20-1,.,TGCAGTGCTACCCGGGACTACGAGCAGTACTTC,CSATRDYEQYF
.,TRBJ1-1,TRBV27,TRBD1,TGTGCCAGCAGTATTGACAGGGGCGGCACTGAAGCTTTCTTT,CASSIDRGGTEAFF
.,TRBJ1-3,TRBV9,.,TGTGCCAGCAGCGTAGTTCCGGGATATGGAAACACCATATATTTT,CASSVVPGYGNTIYF
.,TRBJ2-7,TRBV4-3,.,TGCGCCAGCAGCCAAGTCCAGTACGGGGCCTACGAGCAGTACTTC,CASSQVQYGAYEQYF
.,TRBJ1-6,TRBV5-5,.,TGTGCCAGCAGCTGGGGGCGGGCAGGGCGAGAAAATTCACCCCTCCACTTT,CASSWGRAGRENSPLHF
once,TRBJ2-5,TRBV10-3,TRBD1,TGTGCCATCAGCGGGACAGGGGACCAAGAGACCCAGTACTTC,CAISGTGDQETQYF
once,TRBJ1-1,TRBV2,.,TGTGCCAGCTCATACACCGGGACTCAGAACACTGAAGCTTTCTTT,CASSYTGTQNTEAFF
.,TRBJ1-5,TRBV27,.,TGTGCCAGCAGTCGCCAGGCCTACCAGCCCCAGCATTTT,CASSRQAYQPQHF